This entry describes one T cell receptor (beta chain). This CDR3 spans 13 amino acids. Trimming removed 1 base from V and 3 bases from J, with 7 bases in between. The germline CDR1 and CDR2 sequences are LGHNA and YSLEER. This PCR relied on a set of 60 Vbeta primers and 13 Jbeta primers. In the original processing: Later analysis identified 80 million to 85 million unique TCR beta chains, approximately 11 million shared. TCRdb keeps only in-frame clones here, not all; method: immunoSEQ multiplex PCR. V and J calls and clone size are as listed in that table; D and trimming were resolved from the DNA. The sample table sets out about 48,000 clones. The data stem from a study of cytomegalovirus exposure and HLA in healthy donors. Unrecorded immune exposure was likely among donors, who were nominally healthy when sampled.

The chain has TRBV4-3 and TRBJ2-7; D gene uncertain. The receptor was derived from a male donor in good health and CMV-seropositive. Sequencing was performed on PBMCs. Written as DNA, the CDR3 is TGCGCCAGCAGCCAAGCCCATTTCTACGAGCAGTACTTC. Its translation: CASSQAHFYEQYF.